A single TCR beta chain is shown here with its context. Its target is not known. V was pared by 4 bases and J by 5 bases, with 18 bases between. The CDR3 is 15 amino acids. Germline V gene lookup returns CDR1 SGDLS and CDR2 YYNGEE. The data were taken from a study of OX40 agonist ivuxolimab in advanced cancers. Study in general: Treatment of patients was with ivuxolimab, an agonistic anti-OX40 (CD134) antibody. Prior therapy, whether anti-PD-1, anti-PD-L1 or anti-CTLA-4, was allowed, and approximately 40% had some.

General study results and limits: CD8+ T cells (on average) carried more expanded clones than CD4+ T cells.

Only in-frame clones appear in the TCRdb table, and some are missing; sequencing was by immunoSEQ multiplex PCR. In the table there are approximately 40,000 clones, approximately 90% of which are singletons. Enrollment shut out patients with autoimmune disease history or systemic immunosuppression. This receptor was obtained from an adult with an advanced solid tumor such as melanoma, head and neck, liver or kidney cancer. V gene TRBV9 combines with J gene TRBJ2-5, with D possibly TRBD1 on 6 matching bases. Sequences were derived from CD4+ or CD8+ T cells sorted from blood, sampled in a trial of the OX40 agonist ivuxolimab. CDR3 protein: CASSYRTELGETQYF. CDR3 DNA: TGTGCCAGCAGCTATCGGACAGAGCTGGGGGAGACCCAGTACTTC.